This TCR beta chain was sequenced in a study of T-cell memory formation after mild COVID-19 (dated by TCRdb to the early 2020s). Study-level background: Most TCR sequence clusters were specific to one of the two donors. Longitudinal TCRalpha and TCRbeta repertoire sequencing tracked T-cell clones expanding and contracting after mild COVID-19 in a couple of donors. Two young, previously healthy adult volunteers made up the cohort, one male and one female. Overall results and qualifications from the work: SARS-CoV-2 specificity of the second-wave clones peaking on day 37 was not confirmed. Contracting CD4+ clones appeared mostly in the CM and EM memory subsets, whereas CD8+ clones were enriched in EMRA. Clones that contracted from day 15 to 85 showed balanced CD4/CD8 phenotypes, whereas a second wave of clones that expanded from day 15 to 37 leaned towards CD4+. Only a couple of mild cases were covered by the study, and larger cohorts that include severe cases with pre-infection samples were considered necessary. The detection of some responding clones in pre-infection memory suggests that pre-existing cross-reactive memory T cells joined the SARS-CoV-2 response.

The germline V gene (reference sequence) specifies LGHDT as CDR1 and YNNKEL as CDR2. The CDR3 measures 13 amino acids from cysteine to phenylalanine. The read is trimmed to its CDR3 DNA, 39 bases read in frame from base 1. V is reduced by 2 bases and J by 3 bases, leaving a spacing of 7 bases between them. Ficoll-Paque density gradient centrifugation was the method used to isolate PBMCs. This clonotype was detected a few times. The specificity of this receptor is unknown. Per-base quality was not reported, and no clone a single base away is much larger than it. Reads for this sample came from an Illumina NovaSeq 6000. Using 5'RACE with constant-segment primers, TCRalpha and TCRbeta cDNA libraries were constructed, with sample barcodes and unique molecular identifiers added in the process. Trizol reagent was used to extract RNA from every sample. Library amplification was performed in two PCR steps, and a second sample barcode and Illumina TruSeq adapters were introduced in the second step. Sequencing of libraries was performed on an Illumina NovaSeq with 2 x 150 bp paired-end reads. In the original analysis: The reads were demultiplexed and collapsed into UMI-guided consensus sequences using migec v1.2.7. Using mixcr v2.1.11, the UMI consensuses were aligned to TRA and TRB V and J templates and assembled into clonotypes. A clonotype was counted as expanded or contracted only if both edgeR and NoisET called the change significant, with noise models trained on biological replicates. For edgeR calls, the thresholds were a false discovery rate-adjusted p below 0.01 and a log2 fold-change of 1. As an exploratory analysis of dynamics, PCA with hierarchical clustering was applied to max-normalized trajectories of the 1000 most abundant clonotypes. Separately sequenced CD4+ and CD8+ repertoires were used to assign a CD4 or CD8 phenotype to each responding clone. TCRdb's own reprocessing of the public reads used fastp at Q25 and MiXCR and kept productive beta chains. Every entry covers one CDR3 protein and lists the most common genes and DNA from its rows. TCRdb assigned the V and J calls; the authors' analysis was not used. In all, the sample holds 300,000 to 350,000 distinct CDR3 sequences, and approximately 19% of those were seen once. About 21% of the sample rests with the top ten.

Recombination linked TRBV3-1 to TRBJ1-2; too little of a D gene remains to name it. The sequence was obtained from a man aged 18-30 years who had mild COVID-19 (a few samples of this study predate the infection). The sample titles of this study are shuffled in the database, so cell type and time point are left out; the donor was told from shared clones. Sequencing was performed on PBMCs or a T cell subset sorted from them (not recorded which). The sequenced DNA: TGTGCCAGCAGCCAAAGTATGGACTATGGCTACACCTTC. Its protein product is CASSQSMDYGYTF.